The 25 T cell receptor beta chains listed next were all sequenced from one sample in a study of OX40 agonist ivuxolimab in advanced cancers. Generated by immunoSEQ multiplex PCR, the TCRdb table keeps only in-frame clones and is missing some. Among approximately 65,000 clones listed, roughly 90% were seen once. The sequencing used CD4+ or CD8+ T cells sorted from blood, collected in a trial of the OX40 agonist ivuxolimab. The receptors were sampled from an adult with an advanced solid tumor such as melanoma, head and neck, liver or kidney cancer.

The chain combines TRBV30 with TRBJ1-2; D is unresolved. Germline CDR1 and CDR2: GTSNPN and SVGIG (reference sequence). The V end lost 1 base, the J end lost 5 bases, and 14 bases lay between the germline ends. The CDR3 contains 14 residues. The CDR3 bases are TGTGCCTGGAGTGGGGCAGCGTCAGTTTATGGCTACACCTTC. Residues: CAWSGAASVYGYTF. The full variable domain, with the rest looked up from reference TRBV30 and TRBJ1-2, is SQTIHQWPATLVQPVGSPLSLECTVEGTSNPNLYWYRQAAGRGLQLLFYSVGIGQISSEVPQNLSASRPQDRQFILSSKKLLLSDSGFYLCAWSGAASVYGYTFGSGTRLTVV.

This chain joins TRBV6-1 and TRBJ2-7, with D tentatively TRBD1 or TRBD2 (5 bases each). Germline V gene sequence: CDR1 MNHNS, CDR2 SASEGT. The CDR3 runs 13 residues. Trimming took 5 bases from V and 2 from J, leaving 10 bases between them. This chain's CDR3 is CASSRDGPYEQYF. The CDR3, as DNA: TGTGCCAGCAGTCGGGACGGCCCCTACGAGCAGTACTTC.

The chain joins TRBV7-9 to TRBJ1-3; D unresolved. V lost 2 bases, J lost 12 bases, and 11 bases lay in between. CDR1 is SEHNR, CDR2 FQNEAQ, per germline (reference sequence). This CDR3 has 12 residues. This CDR3 reads CASSLIGNGIYF. The CDR3, as DNA: TGTGCCAGCAGCTTAATTGGAAACGGCATATATTTT.

The chain recombines TRBV18 with TRBJ2-3; no firm D call. V was pared by 4 bases and J by 2 bases, with 4 bases between. The CDR3 consists of 12 residues. Looked up from germline, CDR1 is KGHSH and CDR2 is LQKENI. The CDR3 region has the DNA TGTGCCAGCTCACTTTACACAGATACGCAGTATTTT. Its translation: CASSLYTDTQYF.

The chain has TRBV11-2 and TRBJ2-4; D is uncertain. With 0 bases removed from V and 0 bases from J, the gap between germline ends came to 15 bases. The CDR3 covers 18 residues. CDR1 and CDR2 from the germline V gene are SGHAT and FQNNGV. The CDR3 coding sequence is TGTGCCAGCAGCTTAGATCTCCTAGGTACCTTAGCCAAAAACATTCAGTACTTC. As protein: CASSLDLLGTLAKNIQYF.

The CDR3 loop is CASKTSGGYNEQFF. The CDR3 nucleotides are TGTGCCAGCAAGACTAGCGGGGGATACAATGAGCAGTTCTTC. The chain joins TRBV6-1 to TRBJ2-1, with 12 bases that match TRBD2. Unmatched junction bases numbered 2, after V lost 7 bases and J lost 4 bases. The CDR3 covers 14 residues. Germline lookup yields CDR1 MNHNS and CDR2 SASEGT.

The chain recombines TRBV5-4 with TRBJ2-3; no reliable D call. Germline CDR1 is SGHNT and CDR2 is YYREEE (reference sequence). The CDR3 totals 12 residues. V dropped 1 base and J dropped 6 bases, with 6 bases sitting between them. This chain's CDR3 is CASSLRWDTQYF. The CDR3 DNA follows: TGTGCCAGCAGCTTGAGGTGGGATACGCAGTATTTT.

The chain carries TRBV6-1 and TRBJ2-3; D may match TRBD1 or TRBD2 (5 bases each). V lost 2 bases to trimming and J lost 8 bases, with 23 bases between them. Per the germline V gene, CDR1 is MNHNS and CDR2 is SASEGT. This CDR3 region has 17 residues. The CDR3 DNA is TGTGCCAGCAGTGAAATGACGTTGGACACGGATCGGGGTACGCAGTATTTT. Translating gives CASSEMTLDTDRGTQYF.

Here the CDR3 reads CASTPLDKNTEAFF. CDR3 in DNA: TGTGCCAGCACCCCGCTGGACAAGAACACTGAAGCTTTCTTT. The chain combines TRBV6-5 with TRBJ1-1; possible D gene TRBD1, 5 bases. Germline CDR1 is MNHEY and CDR2 is SVGAGI. The CDR3 sequence is 14 residues long. Trimming took 7 bases from V and 1 from J, leaving 13 bases between them.

Concerning this clone itself: At one of its ends the junction is not consistent with the germline gene, which may arise from a read error. This rearrangement joins TRBV29-1 to TRBJ1-1; no clear D gene. The CDR3 totals 13 residues. In germline, CDR1 is SQVTM, CDR2 ANQGSEA. CDR3 loop: CSFEVATGTEAFF. CDR3 sequence (DNA): TGCAGCTTTGAGGTCGCTACGGGCACTGAAGCTTTCTTT.

The chain recombines TRBV6-5 with TRBJ2-7; 7 bases match TRBD2. The CDR3 length is 15 residues. Germline V gives CDR1 MNHEY, CDR2 SVGAGI. The J segment lost 2 bases and the V segment lost 6 bases, leaving 10 bases of the junction unmatched. CDR3 sequence: CASSDGTAGAYEQYF. In nucleotides, the CDR3 is TGTGCCAGCAGCGACGGGACTGCGGGAGCCTACGAGCAGTACTTC.

This chain links TRBV5-1 with TRBJ2-4; the D gene is possibly TRBD1 (7 bases). Trimming shortened V by 4 bases and J by 0 bases, and 20 bases separated the two germline ends. Germline assignment: CDR1 SGHRS and CDR2 YFSETQ. This CDR3 contains 18 residues. The CDR3 DNA follows: TGCGCCAGCAGCGAGGGGACAGTGCGGGGTATAGCCAAAAACATTCAGTACTTC. Its protein is CASSEGTVRGIAKNIQYF.

As DNA, the CDR3 is TGTGCCAGCAGGAGGGGGAGCGGGGGGATGAACACTGAAGCTTTCTTT. Its protein product is CASRRGSGGMNTEAFF. The chain employs TRBV2 and TRBJ1-1; possibly TRBD1 for D (6 bases). Germline V gene sequence: CDR1 SNHLY, CDR2 FYNNEI. V lost 6 bases and J lost 0, with 17 bases in between. The CDR3 is 16 residues long.

This sequence joins TRBV19 and TRBJ2-7; D might be TRBD1 (7 bases). Trimming stripped 4 bases from V and 6 bases from J, with 10 bases between. This CDR3 spans 12 amino acids. Germline-derived CDR1 and CDR2 are LNHDA and SQIVND (reference sequence). CDR3 protein: CASSNRGGEQYF. CDR3 nucleotides: TGTGCCAGTAGTAACAGGGGAGGCGAGCAGTACTTC.

The chain carries TRBV4-2 and TRBJ2-3; D perhaps matches TRBD2 (7 bases). Trimming removed 1 base at V and 0 bases at J, with 35 bases between. Germline V gives CDR1 LGHNA, CDR2 YNFKEQ. The CDR3 consists of 24 residues. CDR3 amino acids: CASSQAWFGRGRTERDRSTDTQYF. DNA for the CDR3: TGTGCCAGCAGCCAAGCGTGGTTCGGCAGGGGTCGTACCGAGCGGGACCGAAGCACAGATACGCAGTATTTT.

The genes are TRBV18 and TRBJ1-2; no reliable D call. The CDR3 has 14 residues. The germline V and J ends were trimmed by 3 bases and 4 bases, with 12 bases remaining between them. The germline V gene has CDR1 KGHSH and CDR2 LQKENI. This chain's CDR3 is CASSPDGVRYGYTF. CDR3 bases: TGTGCCAGCTCACCGGACGGAGTACGCTATGGCTACACCTTC.

V and J are TRBV7-6 and TRBJ1-1; TRBD1 agrees at 7 bases. V lost 4 bases to trimming and J lost 4 bases; unmatched junction nucleotides: 6. CDR3 size: 14 residues. CDR1 and CDR2 from the germline V gene are SGHVS and FNYEAQ. The CDR3 loop reads CASSYYQGGTEAFF. The CDR3 nucleotides are TGTGCCAGCAGCTACTACCAGGGGGGCACTGAAGCTTTCTTT.

V usage is TRBV4-2 and J usage is TRBJ2-3, with 9 nucleotides matching TRBD2. The V and J ends lost 3 bases and 2 bases, in that order; junction bases with no gene match: 9. The CDR3 has 17 residues. The V gene's germline CDR1 is LGHNA and CDR2 YNFKEQ. The CDR3 here is CASSQGAGGRATDTQYF. The CDR3 DNA reads as TGTGCCAGCAGCCAGGGGGCGGGCGGGAGGGCCACAGATACGCAGTATTTT.

This chain joins TRBV13 and TRBJ2-7, with D possibly TRBD1 on 5 matching bases. Germline CDR1 reads PRHDT; CDR2 reads FYEKMQ (reference sequence). The CDR3 has 14 residues. V was trimmed by 5 bases and J by 0 bases, leaving 11 bases between them. This CDR3 reads CASSRTQSSYEQYF. CDR3 sequence (DNA): TGTGCCAGCAGCCGGACACAGAGCTCCTACGAGCAGTACTTC. Full variable domain (missing parts from reference TRBV13 and TRBJ2-7): AAGVIQSPRHLIKEKRETATLKCYPIPRHDTVYWYQQGPGQDPQFLISFYEKMQSDKGSIPDRFSAQQFSDYHSELNMSSLELGDSALYFCASSRTQSSYEQYFGPGTRLTVT.

J is TRBJ2-7 and V is TRBV7-6; D could derive from TRBD1 or TRBD2 (5 bases each). The CDR3 is made up of 15 amino acids. V lost 5 bases and J 6 bases, leaving 20 bases between the germline ends. The germline gives CDR1 SGHVS, CDR2 FNYEAQ. The CDR3 DNA reads as TGTGCCAGCAGCACCCGATCGGGGCCGGGGTCCGAGCAGTACTTC. Translated, it gives CASSTRSGPGSEQYF.

The rearrangement uses TRBV6-1 and TRBJ1-3, with 7 bases that match TRBD1. With 8 bases clipped from V and 0 bases from J, the junction kept 4 bases outside the gene matches. The CDR3 has 14 amino acids. Germline CDR1 is MNHNS and CDR2 is SASEGT. This chain's CDR3 is CASRDSFSGNTIYF. CDR3 in DNA: TGTGCCAGCCGGGACAGTTTCTCTGGAAACACCATATATTTT.

Only one count was recorded for this clone. The chain couples TRBV10-3 to TRBJ1-5; D not certain. The V end was cut by 2 bases, the J end by 5 bases, with 10 bases between. This CDR3 region has 14 residues. Germline V gene sequence: CDR1 ENHRY, CDR2 SYGVKD. The CDR3 is CAISEAGTYQPQHF. The CDR3 region has the DNA TGTGCCATCAGTGAGGCGGGTACTTATCAGCCCCAGCATTTT.

The chain has TRBV6-1 and TRBJ2-1, with 9 bases identical to TRBD2. The CDR3 extends over 19 amino acids. CDR1 and CDR2 (germline): MNHNS, SASEGT. V shed 0 bases, J shed 6 bases, and the junction held 15 bases outside the gene matches. The CDR3 nucleotides are TGTGCCAGCAGTGAAGCGGGGCGGGCGGCGGGAGGGAGAGTCAATGAGCAGTTCTTC. Translating gives CASSEAGRAAGGRVNEQFF.

The CDR3 spells CASSARQGAGSNYGYTF. Here the CDR3 DNA reads TGTGCCAGCAGTGCTCGACAGGGGGCGGGCTCTAACTATGGCTACACCTTC. The chain combines TRBV6-1 with TRBJ1-2; the match to TRBD1 covers 10 bases. V was clipped by 4 bases and J by 0 bases; unmatched bases: 8. The CDR3 extends over 17 amino acids. Germline CDR1 MNHNS, CDR2 SASEGT.

The gene calls are TRBV28 and TRBJ1-5, with TRBD1 as a possible D gene (5 bases). Looked up from germline, CDR1 is MDHEN and CDR2 is SYDVKM. V was trimmed by 11 bases and J by 8 bases, leaving 25 bases between them. The length of the CDR3 is 15 residues. This CDR3 is CAADSIQASDEPQHF. CDR3 coding DNA: TGTGCCGCCGATTCCATACAGGCGTCCGATGAGCCCCAGCATTTT. The whole variable domain, remainder taken from reference TRBV28 and TRBJ1-5, is DVKVTQSSRYLVKRTGEKVFLECVQDMDHENMFWYRQDPGLGLRLIYFSYDVKMKEKGDIPEGYSVSREKKERFSLILESASTNQTSMYLCAADSIQASDEPQHFGDGTRLSIL.